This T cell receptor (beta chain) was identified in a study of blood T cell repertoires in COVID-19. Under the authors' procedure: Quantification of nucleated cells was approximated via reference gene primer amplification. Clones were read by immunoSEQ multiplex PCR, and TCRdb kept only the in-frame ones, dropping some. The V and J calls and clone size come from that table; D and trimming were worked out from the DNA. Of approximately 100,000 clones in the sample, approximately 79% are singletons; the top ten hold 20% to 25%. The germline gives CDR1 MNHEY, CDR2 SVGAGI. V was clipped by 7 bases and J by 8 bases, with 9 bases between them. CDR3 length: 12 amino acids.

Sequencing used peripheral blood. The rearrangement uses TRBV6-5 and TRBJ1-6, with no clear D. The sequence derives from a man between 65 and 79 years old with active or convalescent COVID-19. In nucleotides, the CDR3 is TGTGCCAGCACTTCTACAGATTCACCCCTCCACTTT. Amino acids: CASTSTDSPLHF.